These T cell receptor beta chains were read from a single sample in a study of identical twins. TCRdb passed the 5' RACE reads through MiXCR, listing each CDR3 protein once. The repertoire holds around 240,000 distinct CDR3 sequences, with more than 9% as singletons. Sequencing was done on a sample of memory T cells sorted from blood. The receptors derive from a man aged 50-60 years in good health. Both conserved end residues are part of each CDR3. D genes are given only for firm matches. The size field is filled for only some rows; it gives once, few, many or a size class.

d_call	j_call	clone_size	v_call	cdr3_aa	cdr3_nt
-	TRBJ2-7	-	TRBV7-2	CASSLQPQKTYEQYF	TGTGCCAGCAGCTTACAACCACAAAAAACCTACGAGCAGTACTTC
-	TRBJ2-6	few	TRBV7-2	CASSRGSGANVLTF	TGTGCCAGCAGCAGGGGCTCTGGGGCCAACGTCCTGACTTTC
-	TRBJ2-1	-	TRBV11-2	CASSLDIWAYNEQFF	TGTGCCAGCAGCTTAGATATCTGGGCCTACAATGAGCAGTTCTTC
TRBD2	TRBJ2-1	-	TRBV11-1	CASTRSGRDFSEQFF	TGTGCCAGCACCCGTAGCGGGAGAGACTTTAGTGAGCAGTTCTTC
-	TRBJ2-1	-	TRBV12-3/TRBV12-4	CASSLTTGYDEQFF	TGTGCCAGCAGTCTTACTACAGGGTACGATGAGCAGTTCTTC
TRBD1	TRBJ1-1	few	TRBV3-1	CASSQDLTGGFTEAFF	TGTGCCAGCAGCCAAGATCTTACAGGGGGGTTCACTGAAGCTTTCTTT
TRBD2	TRBJ2-7	few	TRBV20-1	CSASDVGGPSYEQYF	TGCAGTGCTAGTGACGTGGGAGGGCCCTCTTACGAGCAGTACTTC
-	TRBJ1-3	many	TRBV5-6	CASSEMGGGNTIYF	TGTGCCAGCAGCGAAATGGGCGGTGGAAACACCATATATTTT
-	TRBJ2-2	-	TRBV24-1	CATSDPARITGELFF	TGTGCCACCAGTGACCCGGCAAGAATCACCGGGGAGCTGTTTTTT
TRBD2	TRBJ2-5	many	TRBV6-5	CASSYTSGAWETQYF	TGTGCCAGCAGTTATACTAGCGGGGCCTGGGAGACCCAGTACTTC